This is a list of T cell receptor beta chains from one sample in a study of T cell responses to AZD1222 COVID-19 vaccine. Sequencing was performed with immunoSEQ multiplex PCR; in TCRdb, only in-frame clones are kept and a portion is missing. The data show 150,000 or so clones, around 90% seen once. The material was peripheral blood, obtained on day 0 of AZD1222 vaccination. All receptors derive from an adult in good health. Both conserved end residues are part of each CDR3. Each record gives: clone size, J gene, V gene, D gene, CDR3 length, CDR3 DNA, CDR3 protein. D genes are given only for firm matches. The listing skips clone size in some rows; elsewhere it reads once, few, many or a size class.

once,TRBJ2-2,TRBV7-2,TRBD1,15,TGTGCCAGCAGCGGGCGGGCAGGGGGCACCGGGGAGCTGTTTTTT,CASSGRAGGTGELFF
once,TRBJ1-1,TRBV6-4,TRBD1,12,TGTGCCAGCGGGACAGCCTTTATAACGGCTTTCTTT,CASGTAFITAFF
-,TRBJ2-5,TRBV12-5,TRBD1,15,TGTGCTAGTGGTGCCGGACAGGGGGGAAGAGAGACCCAGTACTTC,CASGAGQGGRETQYF
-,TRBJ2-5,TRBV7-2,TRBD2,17,TGTGCCAGCAGCTTGGGGCCGAGCGGGGGGGCCCAAGAGACCCAGTACTTC,CASSLGPSGGAQETQYF
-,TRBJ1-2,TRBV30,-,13,TGTGCCTGGAGGCGGGGAGGCAGCTATGGCTACACCTTC,CAWRRGGSYGYTF
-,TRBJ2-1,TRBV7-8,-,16,TGTGCCAGCAGCTTAGGCCTGGCTAATCCTTACAATGAGCAGTTCTTC,CASSLGLANPYNEQFF
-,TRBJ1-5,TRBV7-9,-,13,TGTGCCAGCAGCGCTACTTTGGATCAGCCCCAGCATTTT,CASSATLDQPQHF
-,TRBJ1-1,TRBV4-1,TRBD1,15,TGCGCCAGCAGCCGAAGGACAGGGCTGAGCACTGAAGCTTTCTTT,CASSRRTGLSTEAFF
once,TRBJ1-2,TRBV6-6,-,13,TGTGCCAGCACCACCCAGTTGAACTATGGCTACACCTTC,CASTTQLNYGYTF
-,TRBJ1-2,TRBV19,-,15,TGTGCCAGTAGGAGGGCTGGGGGGTCCTCATATGGCTACACCTTC,CASRRAGGSSYGYTF
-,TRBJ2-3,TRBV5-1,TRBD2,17,TGCGCCAGCAGCCTTCGGACTAGCGGACGCTACGGGGATACGCAGTATTTT,CASSLRTSGRYGDTQYF
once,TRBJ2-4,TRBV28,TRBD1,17,TGTGCCAGCAGTTTGTTAACAGGGGGCCGCGCCAAAAACATTCAGTACTTC,CASSLLTGGRAKNIQYF
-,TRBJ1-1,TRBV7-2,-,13,TGTGCCAGCAGCTTCGGACGGAACACTGAAGCTTTCTTT,CASSFGRNTEAFF
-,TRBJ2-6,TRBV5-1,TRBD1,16,TGCGCCAGCCAAAGGGACAGTCGGCCTGGGGCCAACGTCCTGACTTTC,CASQRDSRPGANVLTF
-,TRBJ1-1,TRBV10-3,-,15,TGTGCCATCAGTTCTGCTGGGACCCGCGCGGATGGAGCTTTCTTT,CAISSAGTRADGAFF
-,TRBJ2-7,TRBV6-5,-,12,TGTGCCACCCACGGAGCCAACTACGAGCAGTACTTC,CATHGANYEQYF
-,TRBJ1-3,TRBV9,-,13,TGTGCCAGCAGTCCGTTTTCTGGAAACACCATATATTTT,CASSPFSGNTIYF
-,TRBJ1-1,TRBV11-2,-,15,TGTGCCAGCAGCTCGGGGGCAGGGACGGGCGCTGAAGCTTTCTTT,CASSSGAGTGAEAFF
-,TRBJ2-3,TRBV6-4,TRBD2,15,TGTGCCAGCAGCATGACTAGCGGGGGCACAGATACGCAGTATTTT,CASSMTSGGTDTQYF
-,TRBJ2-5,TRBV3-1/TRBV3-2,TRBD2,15,TGTGCCAGCAGCCTTCGACTAGCGGGAGTGTTAACCCAGTACTTC,CASSLRLAGVLTQYF
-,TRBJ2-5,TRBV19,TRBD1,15,TGTGCCAGTAGTATAGGGTCAGGGGGCGCGGGGACCCAGTACTTC,CASSIGSGGAGTQYF
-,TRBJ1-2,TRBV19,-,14,TGTGCCAGTAGTCCCCGGACAGTTTCCTATGGCTACACCTTC,CASSPRTVSYGYTF
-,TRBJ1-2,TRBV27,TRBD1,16,TGTGCCAGCAGGCGTTGGGGACAGGGGGAGGACTATGGCTACACCTTC,CASRRWGQGEDYGYTF
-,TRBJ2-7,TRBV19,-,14,TGTGCCAGTAGCGACAGCTGGAGCTCCTACGAGCAGTACTTC,CASSDSWSSYEQYF